These 11 T cell receptor beta chains were all obtained from the same sample, sequenced in a study of beta chain features in type 1 diabetes. The investigators reverse transcribed all of the isolated RNA, so they sequenced expressed TCRB transcripts. Data came from immunoSEQ multiplex PCR; TCRdb stores just in-frame clones and leaves some out. The repertoire includes about 290,000 clones, 8% of them detected once, and under 1.3% sits in the top ten. The sequencing sample was made of central memory CD4+ T cells from blood. The receptors come from a woman aged 18 to 35 in good health.

In this sample, this clone turned up a few times. The same CDR3 arises from other DNA sequences in this sample as well. J is TRBJ2-7 and V is TRBV7-9, with D tentatively TRBD1 or TRBD2 (5 bases each). Germline V gene lookup returns CDR1 SEHNR and CDR2 FQNEAQ (reference sequence). Trimming took 3 bases from V and 3 from J, leaving 12 bases between them. This CDR3 is 14 amino acids long. CDR3 DNA sequence: TGTGCCAGCAGCTTGGGTGGGACCGTCTACGAGCAGTACTTC. Translation: CASSLGGTVYEQYF.

V is TRBV4-1 and J is TRBJ2-1; 7 positions match TRBD2. This CDR3 spans 14 amino acids. V gave up 7 bases and J gave up 0 bases; unmatched junction bases: 3. Germline CDR1 MGHRA, CDR2 YSYEKL. The CDR3 is CASTRGSSYNEQFF. CDR3 DNA: TGCGCCAGCACGCGGGGGAGCTCCTACAATGAGCAGTTCTTC.

The rearrangement uses TRBV6-5 and TRBJ2-3; D gene ambiguous. The V and J ends lost 3 bases and 8 bases respectively, with 9 bases between them. The length of the CDR3 is 12 residues. Germline V CDR1 and CDR2: MNHEY, SVGAGI. The CDR3 sequence is CASSYDGSTQYF. The CDR3 nucleotides are TGTGCCAGCAGTTATGATGGTTCTACGCAGTATTTT.

This clone was found a few times. The rearrangement uses TRBV18 and TRBJ2-3, with TRBD2 matching 14 bases. V gave up 6 bases and J gave up 2 bases; unmatched junction bases: 10. Germline V gene data show CDR1 as KGHSH and CDR2 as LQKENI. The CDR3 consists of 18 residues. For the CDR3, the DNA is TGTGCCAGCTCGTCCGGGACTAGCGGGAGCGGTTACACAGATACGCAGTATTTT. This gives the protein CASSSGTSGSGYTDTQYF.

The chain carries TRBV28 and TRBJ1-1, with D possibly being TRBD1 (6 bases). Germline V gene data show CDR1 as MDHEN and CDR2 as SYDVKM. Trimming pared 4 bases from V and 0 bases from J, leaving 18 bases between. CDR3 length: 17 amino acids. The CDR3 loop is CASSSPNKRTVNTEAFF. The CDR3 DNA sequence: TGTGCCAGCAGTTCACCTAATAAAAGGACAGTGAACACTGAAGCTTTCTTT.

V usage is TRBV30 and J usage is TRBJ2-1; TRBD1 agrees at 8 bases. The CDR3 has 13 amino acids. The V gene end was trimmed by 7 bases and the J gene end by 8 bases; junction bases not matched to a gene: 10. Germline CDR1 reads GTSNPN; CDR2 reads SVGIG (reference sequence). CDR3 in amino acids: CAYDRGLSDEQFF. In DNA, the CDR3 is TGTGCCTACGACAGGGGTTTATCCGATGAGCAGTTCTTC.

This clone was counted only a few times. This chain uses TRBV7-3 with TRBJ2-2; TRBD1 aligns across 11 bases. The CDR3 is 15 amino acids. CDR1 is SGHTA, CDR2 FQGTGA, per germline. V trimming: 5 bases; J trimming: 5 bases; junction bases outside the gene matches: 4. CDR3 DNA: TGTGCCAGCAGCCCGGACAGGGGGCGGACCGGGGAGCTGTTTTTT. It codes for CASSPDRGRTGELFF. The complete variable domain, with remaining parts taken from reference TRBV7-3 and TRBJ2-2, reads GAGVSQTPSNKVTEKGKYVELRCDPISGHTALYWYRQSLGQGPEFLIYFQGTGAADDSGLPNDRFFAVRPEGSVSTLKIQRTERGDSAVYLCASSPDRGRTGELFFGEGSRLTVL.

This clone came up a few times. The rearrangement joins TRBV7-9 to TRBJ1-1; D not certain. Trimming shortened V by 1 base and J by 11 bases, and 11 bases separated the two germline ends. The CDR3 is 12 residues long. Per germline, CDR1 SEHNR and CDR2 FQNEAQ (reference sequence). The CDR3 DNA sequence: TGTGCCAGCAGCTTAGTGCGTAAACGGGCTTTCTTT. Translated, it gives CASSLVRKRAFF.

This clone was recorded a few times. The chain links TRBV30 to TRBJ2-7, with TRBD2 identical over 14 bases. From germline, CDR1 is GTSNPN and CDR2 SVGIG (reference sequence). Trimming removed 1 base from V and 6 bases from J; junction bases left unmatched: 11. The CDR3 extends over 17 amino acids. This chain's CDR3 is CAWSAQPGTSGSGEQYF. As DNA, the CDR3 is TGTGCCTGGAGTGCCCAACCGGGGACTAGCGGGAGTGGCGAGCAGTACTTC.

This clone was seen a few times. The rearrangement links TRBV6-5 to TRBJ1-2; the match to TRBD1 covers 8 bases. Per the germline V gene, CDR1 is MNHEY and CDR2 is SVGAGI. V trimming: 7 bases; J trimming: 7 bases; junction bases outside the gene matches: 8. This CDR3 is built from 13 residues. CDR3 in DNA: TGTGCCAGCATAAAAGGACAGGGATTTGGCTACACCTTC. Its protein product is CASIKGQGFGYTF.

This clone was picked up a small number of times. This CDR3 is also generated by other DNA sequences in the sample. The chain recombines TRBV27 with TRBJ1-2; TRBD1 matches at 7 bases. J was trimmed by 4 bases and V by 2 bases; bases with no gene match: 1. The germline CDR1 and CDR2 sequences are MNHEY and SMNVEV (reference sequence). The CDR3 is 13 residues long. This chain's CDR3 is CASSLRQGYGYTF. CDR3 coding DNA: TGTGCCAGCAGTTTAAGACAGGGCTATGGCTACACCTTC.